Sequencing of this T cell receptor beta chain was carried out in a study of cytomegalovirus exposure and HLA in healthy donors. The CDR3 runs to 13 residues. The V gene's germline CDR1 is MDHEN and CDR2 SYDVKM. About this clone: The antigen remains undetermined.

The PCR ran on 60 Vbeta and 13 Jbeta primers. Sequencing was performed with immunoSEQ multiplex PCR; in TCRdb, only in-frame clones are kept and a portion is missing. In the table there are roughly 170,000 clones, around 80% of which are singletons. Study observations and caveats: For TCR beta chains, V- and J-gene trimming was later linked to a missense DCLRE1C variant. The investigators catalogued under 200 TCR beta chains as cytomegalovirus-associated. It was reportedly the case that the classifier diagnosed cytomegalovirus status with high specificity and sensitivity.

The chain has TRBV28 and TRBJ2-5; D is possibly TRBD2 (6 bases). The J call is in doubt because the DNA end fits TRBJ2-7 better. Sequenced input: PBMCs. The TCR was taken from a girl aged 2-10 years in good health and CMV-seropositive. The CDR3 region has the DNA TGTGCCAGCAGTTCAGGAGGGCCCTACGAGCAGTACTTC. This sequence encodes CASSSGGPYEQYF.